The sample holds a few counts of the clone carrying this T cell receptor beta chain. What it recognizes is unknown. The source of the sample is a study of read filtering for tumor transcriptome and immune sequencing. Study outcomes and limitations: Compared with RNA-seq, IR-seq gave much higher clonotype depth and reliability.

The ends were cut back, 0 bases at V and 4 bases at J, with 9 bases in the middle. Germline V lookup: CDR1 LGHNA, CDR2 YSLEER. The CDR3 runs to 14 residues. Molecular barcoded adaptors covering alpha/delta and beta/gamma chains were used on approximately 400 ng RNA. One entry per CDR3 protein, called by TCRdb with MiXCR from the reads. The repertoire includes 130,000 or so distinct CDR3 sequences, roughly 13% of them detected once, and 8% to 9% sits in the top ten. This clonotype was sampled from a donor aged 40 or over with multiple myeloma. The source material was a population of CD138-negative cells sorted from bone marrow. This chain connects TRBV4-3 to TRBJ2-5; tentatively, D is TRBD1 (5 bases). CDR3 coding DNA: TGCGCCAGCAGCCAAGAGGCAGGGATAGAGACCCAGTACTTC. Translating it yields CASSQEAGIETQYF.